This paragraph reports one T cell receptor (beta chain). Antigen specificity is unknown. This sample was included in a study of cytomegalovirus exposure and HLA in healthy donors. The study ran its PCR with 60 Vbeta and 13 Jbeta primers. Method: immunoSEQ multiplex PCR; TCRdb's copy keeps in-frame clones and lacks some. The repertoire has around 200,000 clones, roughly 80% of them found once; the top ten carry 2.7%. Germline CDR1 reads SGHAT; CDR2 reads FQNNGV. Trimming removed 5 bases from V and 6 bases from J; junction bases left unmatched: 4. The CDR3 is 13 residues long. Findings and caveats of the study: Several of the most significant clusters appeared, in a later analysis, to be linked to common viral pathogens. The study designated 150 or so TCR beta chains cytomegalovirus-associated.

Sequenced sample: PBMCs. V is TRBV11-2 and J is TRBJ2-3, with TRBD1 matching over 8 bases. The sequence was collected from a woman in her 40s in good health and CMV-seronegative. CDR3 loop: CASSRDRGDTQYF. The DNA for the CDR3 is TGTGCCAGCAGCCGTGACAGGGGTGATACGCAGTATTTT.